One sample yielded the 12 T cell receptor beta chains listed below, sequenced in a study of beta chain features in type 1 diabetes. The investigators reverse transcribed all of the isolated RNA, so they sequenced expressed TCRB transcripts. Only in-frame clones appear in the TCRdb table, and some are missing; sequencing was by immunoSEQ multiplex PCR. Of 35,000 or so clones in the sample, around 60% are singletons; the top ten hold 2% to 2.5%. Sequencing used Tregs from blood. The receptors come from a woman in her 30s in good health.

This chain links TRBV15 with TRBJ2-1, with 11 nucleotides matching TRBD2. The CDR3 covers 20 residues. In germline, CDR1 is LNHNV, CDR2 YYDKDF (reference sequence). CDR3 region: CASGEKLLAGGPSSYNEQFF. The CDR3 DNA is TGTGCTTCGGGGGAGAAACTTCTAGCGGGAGGTCCCAGCTCCTACAATGAGCAGTTCTTC.

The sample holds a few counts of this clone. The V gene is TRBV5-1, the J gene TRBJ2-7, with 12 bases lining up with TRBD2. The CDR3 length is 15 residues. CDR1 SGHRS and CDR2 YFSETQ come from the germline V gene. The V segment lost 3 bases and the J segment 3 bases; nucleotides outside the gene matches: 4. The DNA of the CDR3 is TGCGCCAGCAGCTCACGGACTAGCGGGAACTACGAGCAGTACTTC. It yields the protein CASSSRTSGNYEQYF.

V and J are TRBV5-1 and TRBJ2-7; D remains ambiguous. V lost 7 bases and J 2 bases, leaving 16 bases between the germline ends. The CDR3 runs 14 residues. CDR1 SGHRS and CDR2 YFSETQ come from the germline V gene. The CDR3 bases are TGCGCCAGCTGTCTCTCGACGGGTCCCTACGAGCAGTACTTC. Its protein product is CASCLSTGPYEQYF.

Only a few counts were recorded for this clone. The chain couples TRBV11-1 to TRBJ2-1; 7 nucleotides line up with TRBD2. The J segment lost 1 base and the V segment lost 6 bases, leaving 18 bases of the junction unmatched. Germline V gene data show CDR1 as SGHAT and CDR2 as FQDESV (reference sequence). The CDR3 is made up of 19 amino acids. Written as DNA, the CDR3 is TGTGCCAGCAGTATCCGAGCGGGAAGGTTTCGGAGGTCCTACAATGAGCAGTTCTTC. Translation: CASSIRAGRFRRSYNEQFF.

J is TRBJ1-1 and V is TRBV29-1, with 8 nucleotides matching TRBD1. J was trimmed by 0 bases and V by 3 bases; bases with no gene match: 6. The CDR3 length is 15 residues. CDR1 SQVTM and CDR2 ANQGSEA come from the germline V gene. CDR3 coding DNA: TGCAGCGTTGAGGCGGGACAGGTTCTGAACACTGAAGCTTTCTTT. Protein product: CSVEAGQVLNTEAFF.

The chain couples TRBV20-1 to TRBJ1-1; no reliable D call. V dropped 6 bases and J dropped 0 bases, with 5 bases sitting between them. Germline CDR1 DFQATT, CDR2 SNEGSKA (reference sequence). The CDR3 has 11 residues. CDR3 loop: CSAPLNTEAFF. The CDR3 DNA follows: TGCAGTGCCCCCTTGAACACTGAAGCTTTCTTT.

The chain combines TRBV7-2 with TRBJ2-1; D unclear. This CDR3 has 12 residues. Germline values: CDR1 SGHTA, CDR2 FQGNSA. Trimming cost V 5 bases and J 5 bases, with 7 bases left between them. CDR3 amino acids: CASSLRDNEQFF. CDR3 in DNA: TGTGCCAGCAGCCTACGGGACAATGAGCAGTTCTTC.

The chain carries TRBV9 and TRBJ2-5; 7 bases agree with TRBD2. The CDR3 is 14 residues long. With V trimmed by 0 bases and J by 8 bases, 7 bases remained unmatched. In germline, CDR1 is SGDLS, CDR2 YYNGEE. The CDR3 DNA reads TGTGCCAGCAGCGTAGGCGCTAGCGGAGTTACCCAGTACTTC. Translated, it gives CASSVGASGVTQYF.

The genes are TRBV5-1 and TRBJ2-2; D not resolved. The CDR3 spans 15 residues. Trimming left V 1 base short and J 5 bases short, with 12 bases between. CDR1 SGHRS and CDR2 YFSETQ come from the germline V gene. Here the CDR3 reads CASSLLAVGTGELFF. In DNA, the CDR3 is TGCGCCAGCAGCTTGTTGGCAGTTGGTACCGGGGAGCTGTTTTTT.

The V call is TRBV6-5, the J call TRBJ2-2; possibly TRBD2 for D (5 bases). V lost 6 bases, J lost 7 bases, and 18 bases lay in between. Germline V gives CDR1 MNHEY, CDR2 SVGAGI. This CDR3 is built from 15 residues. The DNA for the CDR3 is TGTGCCAGCAGGGAGGATCCCTTGATCGGCGGGGAGCTGTTTTTT. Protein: CASREDPLIGGELFF.

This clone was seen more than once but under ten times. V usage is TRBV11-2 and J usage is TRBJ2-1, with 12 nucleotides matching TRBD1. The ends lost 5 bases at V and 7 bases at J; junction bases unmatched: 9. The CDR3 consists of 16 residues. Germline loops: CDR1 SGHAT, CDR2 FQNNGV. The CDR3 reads CASSPQGQGARNEQFF. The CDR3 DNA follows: TGTGCCAGCAGCCCCCAGGGACAGGGGGCGCGGAATGAGCAGTTCTTC.

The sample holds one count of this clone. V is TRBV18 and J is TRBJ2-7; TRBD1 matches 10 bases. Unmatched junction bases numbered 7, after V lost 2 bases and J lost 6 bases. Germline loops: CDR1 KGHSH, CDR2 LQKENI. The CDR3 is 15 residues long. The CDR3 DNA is TGTGCCAGCTCACCAATCACCGGGACAGGGGTCGAGCAGTACTTC. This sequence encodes CASSPITGTGVEQYF.